This entry lists 8 T cell receptor beta chains sequenced from one sample in a study of naive and memory T cell subsets. Amplification of ligated cDNA took four PCR rounds with SP2 and nested alpha and beta constant primers. From the 5' RACE reads, TCRdb called clonotypes with MiXCR, one entry per CDR3 protein. The sample has about 62,000 distinct CDR3 sequences; around 8% are singletons. A UMI-containing oligonucleotide was joined by 3' ligation to the TCR cDNA template. All receptors come from a female donor in good health.

The chain joins TRBV19 to TRBJ2-1, with 8 nucleotides matching TRBD2. The CDR3 sequence is 15 residues long. With V trimmed by 9 bases and J by 0 bases, 7 bases remained unmatched. CDR1 LNHDA and CDR2 SQIVND come from the germline V gene (reference sequence). CDR3 in DNA: TGTGCCAGCCGTAGCGGGGCAGACTCCTACAATGAGCAGTTCTTC. Translated, it gives CASRSGADSYNEQFF.

CDR3: CASRGQGSRETQYF. In nucleotides, the CDR3 is TGTGCCAGCAGGGGACAGGGGTCGAGGGAGACCCAGTACTTC. This chain links TRBV2 with TRBJ2-5; 10 positions match TRBD1. With 6 bases clipped from V and 5 bases from J, the junction kept 6 bases outside the gene matches. Germline values: CDR1 SNHLY, CDR2 FYNNEI. CDR3 length: 14 residues. The full variable domain, its missing parts supplied by reference TRBV2 and TRBJ2-5, is EPEVTQTPSHQVTQMGQEVILRCVPISNHLYFYWYRQILGQKVEFLVSFYNNEISEKSEIFDDQFSVERPDGSNFTLKIRSTKLEDSAMYFCASRGQGSRETQYFGPGTRLLVL.

The chain combines TRBV20-1 with TRBJ2-1; 11 bases map to TRBD2. The V and J ends lost 5 bases and 5 bases, in that order; junction bases with no gene match: 8. Germline V gene data show CDR1 as DFQATT and CDR2 as SNEGSKA (reference sequence). The CDR3 is made up of 15 amino acids. CDR3 DNA: TGCAGTGCTTCCCTAGCGGGGGGAGGGAACAATGAGCAGTTCTTC. Residues: CSASLAGGGNNEQFF.

This clonotype was seen at least ten times. V gene TRBV10-2 combines with J gene TRBJ1-2; 8 bases fit TRBD1. Germline V gives CDR1 WSHSY, CDR2 SAAADI. The CDR3 covers 14 residues. The junction had 6 bases not matched to a gene; V was cut back by 5 bases and J by 4 bases. The CDR3 DNA follows: TGCGCCAGCAGTCCCGGACAGGGCTTCTATGGCTACACCTTC. Residues: CASSPGQGFYGYTF.

This clonotype was observed many times. CDR3 bases: TGTGCCAGCAGCCTCCAGGGGGAGGATGGCTACACCTTC. It translates to CASSLQGEDGYTF. The chain couples TRBV7-9 to TRBJ1-2, with 7 bases aligning to TRBD1. The CDR3 length is 13 residues. Germline-derived CDR1 and CDR2 are SEHNR and FQNEAQ (reference sequence). J lost 6 bases, V lost 5 bases, and 6 bases had no gene match.

J is TRBJ2-7 and V is TRBV28; D tentatively fits TRBD1 or TRBD2 (6 bases each). Germline assignment: CDR1 MDHEN and CDR2 SYDVKM. CDR3 size: 16 residues. V lost 7 bases, J lost 0 bases, and 19 bases lay in between. DNA of the CDR3: TGTGCCAGCACCCCCATGAGGGGGGCGAGCTCCTACGAGCAGTACTTC. Translating gives CASTPMRGASSYEQYF.

This clonotype was found many times. The chain is built from TRBV3-1 and TRBJ2-7; 7 positions match TRBD2. V shed 3 bases, J shed 2 bases, and the junction held 7 bases outside the gene matches. Germline-derived CDR1 and CDR2 are LGHDT and YNNKEL (reference sequence). The CDR3 is 15 residues long. Here the CDR3 reads CASSHGDYTAYEQYF. The DNA for the CDR3 is TGTGCCAGCAGCCACGGGGACTATACCGCCTACGAGCAGTACTTC.

This clonotype was seen only a few times. The V gene is TRBV5-6, the J gene TRBJ2-5; the match to TRBD2 covers 10 bases. Unmatched junction bases numbered 4, after V lost 3 bases and J lost 5 bases. The CDR3 runs 14 residues. Germline CDR1 is SGHDT and CDR2 is YYEEEE. The CDR3 loop reads CASSSPGLAETQYF. The CDR3 nucleotides are TGTGCCAGCAGCTCCCCGGGACTAGCGGAGACCCAGTACTTC.